The 15 T cell receptor beta chains below come from one sample, sequenced in a study of T cells in localized non-small cell lung cancer. Clones were sequenced by immunoSEQ multiplex PCR, and TCRdb holds only the in-frame ones, with some missing. In the table there are about 40,000 clones, 75% to 90% of which are singletons. The starting material was peripheral blood, obtained before any cancer treatment. These receptors were obtained from a man aged 40 to 70 with stage I lung adenocarcinoma.

This chain connects TRBV4-2 to TRBJ2-7, with D perhaps matching TRBD1 (6 bases). The CDR3 extends over 15 amino acids. Trimming stripped 4 bases from V and 4 bases from J, with 17 bases between. Germline values: CDR1 LGHNA, CDR2 YNFKEQ. The CDR3 protein is CASSPTTGTSYEQYF. The CDR3 DNA reads TGTGCCAGCAGCCCCACTACCGGGACAAGTTACGAGCAGTACTTC.

This clone has a single count. This rearrangement joins TRBV7-2 to TRBJ2-2; D is perhaps TRBD1 (6 bases). The CDR3 has 12 residues. Trimming shortened V by 8 bases and J by 6 bases, and 10 bases separated the two germline ends. Germline-derived CDR1 and CDR2 are SGHTA and FQGNSA. For the CDR3, the DNA is TGTGCCAGCCCCCAGGGGCCCGGGGAGCTGTTTTTT. Amino acid sequence: CASPQGPGELFF.

This sequence joins TRBV11-2 and TRBJ2-7, with 8 bases matching TRBD2. V lost 5 bases and J lost 3; bases outside the gene matches: 9. Germline V gene data show CDR1 as SGHAT and CDR2 as FQNNGV. There are 15 residues in the CDR3. As DNA, the CDR3 is TGTGCCAGCAGCCTTTTCTACAGCGGGAGCTACGAGCAGTACTTC. Protein sequence: CASSLFYSGSYEQYF.

This rearrangement joins TRBV10-3 to TRBJ2-7, with 10 bases that match TRBD1. CDR3 length equals 13 residues. Germline assignment: CDR1 ENHRY and CDR2 SYGVKD. V trimming: 11 bases; J trimming: 2 bases; junction bases outside the gene matches: 6. CDR3 coding DNA: TGTGCCGCCAGACAGGGGGCCCCCTACGAGCAGTACTTC. Translating gives CAARQGAPYEQYF.

The rearrangement joins TRBV19 to TRBJ1-2; 8 positions agree with TRBD1. V was pared by 5 bases and J by 7 bases, with 12 bases of the junction left unmatched. The CDR3 extends over 15 amino acids. Germline CDR1 and CDR2: LNHDA and SQIVND (reference sequence). CDR3 sequence (DNA): TGTGCCAGTAGTCTGAGGACAGGGACGGGAGGTGGCTACACCTTC. This encodes CASSLRTGTGGGYTF.

The genes are TRBV5-6 and TRBJ2-1; 8 bases are a match to TRBD2. CDR3 length: 15 amino acids. Germline CDR1 reads SGHDT; CDR2 reads YYEEEE. The junction had 3 bases not matched to a gene; V was cut back by 0 bases and J by 4 bases. The DNA for the CDR3 is TGTGCCAGCAGCTTGGGGACTAGCTCTTACAATGAGCAGTTCTTC. The encoded protein is CASSLGTSSYNEQFF.

The chain joins TRBV7-9 to TRBJ2-2, with TRBD1 matching over 7 bases. From germline, CDR1 is SEHNR and CDR2 FQNEAQ (reference sequence). CDR3 length: 14 amino acids. Trimming removed 6 bases from V and 1 base from J; junction bases left unmatched: 2. CDR3 nucleotide sequence: TGTGCCAGCAGAAGACAGGGGAACACCGGGGAGCTGTTTTTT. Encoded protein: CASRRQGNTGELFF.

The rearrangement joins TRBV6-5 to TRBJ2-7; D is unresolved. The CDR3 runs 13 residues. Trimming took off 6 bases at V and 5 bases at J, with 14 bases between the two ends. Germline CDR1 and CDR2: MNHEY and SVGAGI. This CDR3 is CASSPVVEHEQYF. The CDR3 coding sequence is TGTGCCAGCAGCCCGGTGGTAGAACACGAGCAGTACTTC.

The chain links TRBV19 to TRBJ2-2; the D gene is possibly TRBD1 (5 bases). Trimming left V 5 bases short and J 7 bases short, with 14 bases between. Germline V gives CDR1 LNHDA, CDR2 SQIVND (reference sequence). CDR3 length equals 14 residues. The CDR3 coding sequence is TGTGCCAGTAGTGGCCAGGGCTTGGTCGGGGAGCTGTTTTTT. Translated: CASSGQGLVGELFF. Filled out from reference TRBV19 and TRBJ2-2, the complete variable domain reads DGGITQSPKYLFRKEGQNVTLSCEQNLNHDAMYWYRQDPGQGLRLIYYSQIVNDFQKGDIAEGYSVSREKKESFPLTVTSAQKNPTAFYLCASSGQGLVGELFFGEGSRLTVL.

The table lists this clone with a few counts. The genes are TRBV5-6 and TRBJ1-2; D is ambiguous. V lost 4 bases and J 4 bases, leaving 20 bases between the germline ends. This CDR3 region has 16 residues. Germline CDR1 SGHDT, CDR2 YYEEEE. The CDR3 DNA reads TGTGCCAGCAGCCCACTCGGGGAGATGCGGAGCTATGGCTACACCTTC. Protein product: CASSPLGEMRSYGYTF.

The rearrangement links TRBV6-5 to TRBJ1-4; D not certain. This CDR3 is built from 16 residues. Between the trimmed V and J ends, which lost 2 bases and 0 bases, there was a span of 10 bases. Germline CDR1 MNHEY, CDR2 SVGAGI. The CDR3 region is CASSYGISATNEKLFF. The CDR3 DNA follows: TGTGCCAGCAGTTACGGAATCAGCGCAACTAATGAAAAACTGTTTTTT.

The chain employs TRBV2 and TRBJ2-3; 7 bases fit TRBD2. The CDR3 is 15 residues long. The germline V gene has CDR1 SNHLY and CDR2 FYNNEI. Unmatched junction bases numbered 11, after V lost 10 bases and J lost 1 base. CDR3 DNA: TGTGCCATCGTGGGGCGGGAGTCTCGCACAGATACGCAGTATTTT. Translation gives CAIVGRESRTDTQYF.

This chain links TRBV6-6 with TRBJ1-3; D is perhaps TRBD1 (5 bases). The V and J ends lost 0 bases and 4 bases respectively, with 10 bases between them. Germline CDR1 and CDR2: MNHNY and SVGAGI (reference sequence). This CDR3 is 15 amino acids long. CDR3 sequence reads: CASSYSDGDGNTIYF. DNA of the CDR3: TGTGCCAGCAGTTACTCTGACGGGGACGGAAACACCATATATTTT.

The J gene is TRBJ2-4, the V gene TRBV28; D is uncertain. From germline, CDR1 is MDHEN and CDR2 SYDVKM. V was trimmed by 3 bases and J by 8 bases, leaving 5 bases between them. The CDR3 is 11 residues long. The CDR3 nucleotides read TGTGCCAGCAGTTTGAAGGACATTCAGTACTTC. This codes for CASSLKDIQYF.

The chain employs TRBV6-5 and TRBJ1-1; D remains ambiguous. With 4 bases removed from V and 3 bases from J, the gap between germline ends came to 9 bases. The CDR3 is made up of 13 amino acids. Germline V gives CDR1 MNHEY, CDR2 SVGAGI. The CDR3 coding sequence is TGTGCCAGCAGTTCCCGGATGTACACTGAAGCTTTCTTT. Translating it yields CASSSRMYTEAFF.